The subject of this entry is one T cell receptor (beta chain). This sample was included in a study of blood T cell repertoires in COVID-19. This CDR3 is built from 13 residues. Germline V gene lookup returns CDR1 SGHAT and CDR2 FQDESV (reference sequence). V lost 5 bases and J 3 bases, leaving 9 bases between the germline ends. Sequencing used immunoSEQ multiplex PCR; TCRdb keeps in-frame clones, though not all of them. The profile shows 330,000 or so clones, roughly 87% of them singletons. The material sequenced was peripheral blood. The receptor was derived from a woman in her fifties or sixties with COVID-19, enrolled during active disease. This chain uses TRBV11-1 with TRBJ2-3; D may be TRBD1 (6 bases). The chain's CDR3 is CASSADRTDTQYF. The DNA for the CDR3 is TGTGCCAGCAGCGCGGACAGAACAGATACGCAGTATTTT.